This TCR beta chain stems from a study of response to subunit inactivated influenza vaccine. Study outcomes and limitations: Few new T cells, the authors suggested, are recruited by each seasonal influenza vaccination.

TCRdb reanalysed the RT-PCR reads using MiXCR and keeps one entry per CDR3 protein. The table records under 200,000 distinct CDR3 sequences, roughly 10% of them present only once. This clonotype was found a few times. What it binds is unknown. The V end lost 1 base, the J end lost 6 bases, and 5 bases lay between the germline ends. Germline loops: CDR1 SGHDT, CDR2 YYEEEE. This CDR3 region has 11 residues. The source material was CD8+ T cells sorted from PBMCs, sampled 23 to 25 months after vaccination. This chain uses TRBV5-6 with TRBJ2-7, with no clear D. The TCR comes from a man in his fifties or sixties who received an inactivated influenza vaccine. The CDR3 sequence is CASSLSLEQYF. The CDR3 coding sequence is TGTGCCAGCAGCTTGTCTCTCGAGCAGTACTTC. Full variable domain (remainder filled in from reference TRBV5-6 and TRBJ2-7): DAGVTQSPTHLIKTRGQQVTLRCSPKSGHDTVSWYQQALGQGPQFIFQYYEEEERQRGNFPDRFSGHQFPNYSSELNVNALLLGDSALYLCASSLSLEQYFGPGTRLTVT.